The 15 T cell receptor beta chains reported below all come from one sample, sequenced in a study of blood T cell repertoires in COVID-19. Profiled with immunoSEQ multiplex PCR; TCRdb holds only in-frame clones, not every one. In the table there are 250,000 to 350,000 clones, less than 90% of which are singletons. Sequenced input: peripheral blood. The receptors shown here come from a woman aged 65 to 85 with COVID-19, enrolled during active disease.

The chain recombines TRBV28 with TRBJ1-1; 7 bases match TRBD1. The CDR3 has 15 amino acids. V trimming: 4 bases; J trimming: 1 base; junction bases outside the gene matches: 6. Germline V gene lookup returns CDR1 MDHEN and CDR2 SYDVKM. CDR3 nucleotide sequence: TGTGCCAGCAGTTCGACGTCAGGGGGGAACACTGAAGCTTTCTTT. It specifies CASSSTSGGNTEAFF.

V and J are TRBV3-1 (or the pseudogene TRBV3-2) and TRBJ2-7, with D maybe TRBD2 (7 bases). Trimming left V 1 base short and J 3 bases short, with 16 bases between. Germline-derived CDR1 and CDR2 are LGHDT and YNNKEL (reference sequence). This CDR3 has 16 residues. The CDR3: CASSQGGGTPVYEQYF. The CDR3 coding sequence is TGTGCCAGCAGCCAAGGGGGGGGGACACCGGTCTACGAGCAGTACTTC.

The chain is built from TRBV5-1 and TRBJ2-2; 7 positions agree with TRBD1. CDR1 and CDR2 (germline): SGHRS, YFSETQ. V lost 0 bases to trimming and J lost 5 bases; unmatched junction nucleotides: 4. The CDR3 is 15 amino acids. The CDR3 coding sequence is TGCGCCAGCAGCTTGGCAACAGGGGAGACCGGGGAGCTGTTTTTT. This sequence encodes CASSLATGETGELFF.

J is TRBJ1-2 and V is TRBV14; 7 bases match TRBD1. With V trimmed by 1 base and J by 4 bases, 6 bases remained unmatched. This CDR3 is built from 15 residues. The germline V gene has CDR1 SGHDN and CDR2 FVKESK. The CDR3 loop is CASSQVAGGPYGYTF. CDR3 in DNA: TGTGCCAGCAGCCAAGTCGCAGGGGGACCCTATGGCTACACCTTC.

This clone was seen more than once but under ten times. This CDR3 reads CASSPAGGHDEQFF. DNA of the CDR3: TGTGCCAGCAGCCCAGCGGGGGGGCATGATGAGCAGTTCTTC. The rearrangement links TRBV11-2 to TRBJ2-1; TRBD2 matches at 10 bases. Looked up from germline, CDR1 is SGHAT and CDR2 is FQNNGV. Germline trimming cut 5 bases from V and 8 bases from J; bases unmatched to any gene: 6. The CDR3 covers 14 residues.

This clone was found once. The chain carries TRBV7-2 and TRBJ1-1; D may be TRBD1 (5 bases). Per the germline V gene, CDR1 is SGHTA and CDR2 is FQGNSA. This CDR3 has 14 amino acids. The germline V and J ends were trimmed by 1 base and 1 base, with 7 bases remaining between them. CDR3 sequence reads: CASSLETANTEAFF. CDR3 bases: TGTGCCAGCAGCTTAGAGACAGCGAACACTGAAGCTTTCTTT.

This clone was seen just once. The CDR3 nucleotides read TGTGCCAGCTCCCACTGGGGGGGAGGGCAGCCCCAGCATTTT. Its protein product is CASSHWGGGQPQHF. The gene calls are TRBV5-4 and TRBJ1-5, with D perhaps matching TRBD1 (5 bases). The germline V gene has CDR1 SGHNT and CDR2 YYREEE (reference sequence). V was cut by 7 bases and J by 7 bases, with 18 bases left in between. The CDR3 is 14 residues long.

J is TRBJ1-5 and V is TRBV30; perhaps TRBD1 as D (5 bases). The CDR3 spans 13 residues. Germline V lookup: CDR1 GTSNPN, CDR2 SVGIG (reference sequence). V was clipped by 5 bases and J by 3 bases, with 11 bases between them. The CDR3 DNA sequence: TGTGCCTGGGAACAGGCCTTCAATCAGCCCCAGCATTTT. Translated: CAWEQAFNQPQHF.

The chain uses TRBV24-1 and TRBJ2-7; 11 bases align to TRBD1. The CDR3 length is 13 residues. Germline loops: CDR1 KGHDR, CDR2 SFDVKD. J gave up 6 bases and V 9 bases, and 6 bases lay outside the gene matches. The CDR3: CATRGTGGREQYF. CDR3 sequence (DNA): TGTGCCACCCGTGGGACAGGGGGTCGCGAGCAGTACTTC.

This clone was detected a few times. V and J are TRBV9 and TRBJ1-3; D is undetermined. Germline V gene sequence: CDR1 SGDLS, CDR2 YYNGEE. V shed 4 bases and J shed 0 bases, with 5 bases lying between them. The CDR3 sequence is 13 residues long. In DNA form, the CDR3 reads TGTGCCAGCAGCACAGACTCTGGAAACACCATATATTTT. It yields the protein CASSTDSGNTIYF.

Only a few counts were recorded for this clone. This chain joins TRBV5-1 and TRBJ1-1; 9 bases line up with TRBD1. The CDR3 contains 19 residues. Germline assignment: CDR1 SGHRS and CDR2 YFSETQ. The trim removed 0 bases at V and 0 bases at J, leaving 12 bases unmatched. The DNA for the CDR3 is TGCGCCAGCAGCTTGGACCCCATTGACAGGGGGGACATGAACACTGAAGCTTTCTTT. Translation: CASSLDPIDRGDMNTEAFF.

The chain uses TRBV6-5 and TRBJ2-2; D is uncertain. V lost 0 bases and J lost 1, with 3 bases in between. This CDR3 is built from 14 residues. From germline, CDR1 is MNHEY and CDR2 SVGAGI. CDR3 bases: TGTGCCAGCAGTTACTCTCAGAACACCGGGGAGCTGTTTTTT. Translated, it gives CASSYSQNTGELFF.

A single count supports this clone. V usage is TRBV2 and J usage is TRBJ2-1, with D perhaps TRBD1 (5 bases). From germline, CDR1 is SNHLY and CDR2 FYNNEI. This CDR3 is 13 amino acids long. Trimming shortened V by 0 bases and J by 6 bases, and 6 bases separated the two germline ends. The DNA of the CDR3 is TGTGCCAGCAGTGAAGCTCAGGGCAATGAGCAGTTCTTC. Amino acid sequence: CASSEAQGNEQFF.

The chain is built from TRBV7-9 and TRBJ2-1, with 9 bases aligning to TRBD2. The CDR3 is 14 amino acids. V shed 6 bases and J 4 bases; nucleotides not matched to a gene: 4. Germline V CDR1 and CDR2: SEHNR, FQNEAQ (reference sequence). DNA of the CDR3: TGTGCCAGCAGAAGCGGGGGGATTTACAATGAGCAGTTCTTC. As protein: CASRSGGIYNEQFF.

The V call is TRBV5-1, the J call TRBJ1-2; TRBD1 matches 8 bases. Germline CDR1 and CDR2: SGHRS and YFSETQ. The CDR3 runs 14 residues. After removal of 4 bases from V and 9 bases from J, the junction contained 11 bases not matched to a gene. In nucleotides, the CDR3 is TGCGCCAGCAGCCCCACCCCAGGGGGCTTAAGCTACACCTTC. Its translation: CASSPTPGGLSYTF.